This TCR beta chain derives from a study of T cells expressing NK-cell markers. Across the whole study: Source material for TCR beta repertoires consisted of sorted CD3+CD56+NKG2C+, CD3+CD56+NKG2C- and CD3+CD56-NKG2C+ T cells. Study-wide findings and caveats: Among CD8+ T cells from 5 to 7 donors, dominant NKG2C+ clonotypes accounted for roughly 1.0-8%. In several donors, dominant clonotypes made up roughly 28.3-65% of CD3+CD56-NKG2C+ cells. Clones of NKG2C+ T cells that had expanded were of unclear HCMV specificity.

Of note for this clonotype: The antigen is unknown.

TCRdb reprocessed the 5' RACE reads, keeping one entry per CDR3 protein, no DNA. This sample's clone table lists roughly 390,000 distinct CDR3 sequences. CDR3 length equals 12 residues. From germline, CDR1 is ENHRY and CDR2 SYGVKD. The sequencing sample was made of blood T cells: a sorted CD56 or NKG2C T cell subset, CD4+ or CD8+ T cells, or bulk PBMC T cells (not recorded which). The sequence was obtained from a man between 18 and 69 years old in good health. This sequence joins TRBV10-3 and TRBJ2-3; there is no DNA to check the TCRdb D call of TRBD1. The CDR3: CAIRHDRNTQYF.